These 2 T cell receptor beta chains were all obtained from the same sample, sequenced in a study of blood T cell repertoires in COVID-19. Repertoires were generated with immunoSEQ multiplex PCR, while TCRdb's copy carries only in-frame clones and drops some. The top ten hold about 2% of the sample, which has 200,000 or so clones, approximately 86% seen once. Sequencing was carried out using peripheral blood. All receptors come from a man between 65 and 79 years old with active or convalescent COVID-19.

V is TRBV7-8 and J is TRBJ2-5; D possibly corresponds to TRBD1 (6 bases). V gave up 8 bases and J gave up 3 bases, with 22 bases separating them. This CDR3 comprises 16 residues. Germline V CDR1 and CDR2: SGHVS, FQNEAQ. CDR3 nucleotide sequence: TGTGCCAGCGGAAAGATGTGGGGAACAGGGAAAGAGACCCAGTACTTC. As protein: CASGKMWGTGKETQYF.

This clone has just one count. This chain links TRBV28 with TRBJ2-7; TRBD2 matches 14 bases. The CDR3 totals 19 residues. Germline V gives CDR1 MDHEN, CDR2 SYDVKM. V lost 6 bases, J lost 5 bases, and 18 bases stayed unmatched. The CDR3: CASRGLGTSGRVGVNEQYF. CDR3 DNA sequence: TGTGCCAGCAGGGGTCTTGGGACTAGCGGGAGAGTTGGGGTAAACGAGCAGTACTTC.